These T cell receptor beta chains were read from a single sample in a study of shared clonotypes between healthy human individuals. TCRdb's table, derived via immunoSEQ multiplex PCR, lists solely in-frame clones and lacks some. The sample carries roughly 2,500,000 clones, approximately 93% recorded once. Sequencing was done on a sample of naive CD4+ T cells from PBMCs. The source is a man younger than 30 in good health. Some clones in this sample may be carry-over from other donors' samples. The CDR3 runs from the conserved cysteine through the conserved F or W. A D gene is named only where the DNA matches it firmly. Some rows have no size entry. The others give once, few or many, or a class for an expanded clone.

d_call j_call clone_size v_call cdr3_nt cdr3_aa
TRBD1 TRBJ1-1 . TRBV11-2 TGTGCCAGCAGCTTGACAGGGATCACTGAAGCTTTCTTT CASSLTGITEAFF
TRBD1 TRBJ1-2 . TRBV19 TGTGCCAGTAAGGAGGGGGCGACATATGGCTACACCTTC CASKEGATYGYTF
TRBD2 TRBJ2-5 . TRBV28 TGTGCCAGCTATCAGCTAGCGGGGGGGCAAGAGACCCAGTACTTC CASYQLAGGQETQYF
. TRBJ2-7 . TRBV4-2 TGTGCCAGCAGCCGGGGGGAGTCCGGGAGTTGGTACGAGCAGTACTTC CASSRGESGSWYEQYF
TRBD1 TRBJ2-7 . TRBV2 TGTGCCAGCAGCAGGGGGTTCTACGAGCAGTACTTC CASSRGFYEQYF
TRBD2 TRBJ2-7 . TRBV5-4 TGTGCCAGCAGCTTGGCCGGGGTAGCGGGAGGCGAGCAGTACTTC CASSLAGVAGGEQYF
. TRBJ1-2 . TRBV21-1 TGTGCCACCGAGGTGAACTATGGCTACACCTTC CATEVNYGYTF
. TRBJ2-1 once TRBV29-1 TGCAGCGTAAATTCTGAGCAGTTCTTC CSVNSEQFF
. TRBJ1-2 once TRBV25-1 TGTGCCAGCAGTGATCCCGGGGGCTACTATGGCTACACCTTC CASSDPGGYYGYTF
. TRBJ2-5 . TRBV6-1 TGTGCCAGCACCTGGGGCAGGGGCAGGGAGACCCAGTACTTC CASTWGRGRETQYF
. TRBJ2-7 . TRBV5-1 TGCGCCAGCAGCCCGGTAGCGGTCTCCTACGAGCAGTACTTC CASSPVAVSYEQYF
. TRBJ2-3 . TRBV5-4 TGTGCCAGCAGCTCCGCGGGGCAAGCGTTAACAGATACGCAGTATTTT CASSSAGQALTDTQYF
. TRBJ2-6 . TRBV29-1 TGCAGCGTTGGGGACGACGTCCTGACTTTC CSVGDDVLTF
. TRBJ1-5 . TRBV7-9 TGTGCCAGCAGCTTAGACCCCGCCGGGGCCAATCAGCCCCAGCATTTT CASSLDPAGANQPQHF
. TRBJ2-7 . TRBV11-2 TGTGCCAGCAGCTCTCCGCGGGACAACTACGAGCAGTACTTC CASSSPRDNYEQYF
. TRBJ2-1 . TRBV4-2 TGTGCCAGCAGCTATTCCGGGACTGGAGGCTACAATGAGCAGTTCTTC CASSYSGTGGYNEQFF
. TRBJ1-3 . TRBV5-4 TGTGCCAGCAGCGGGACCGCAAACGCTGGAAACACCATATATTTT CASSGTANAGNTIYF
TRBD1 TRBJ1-2 . TRBV27 TGTGCCACCCAGGGGGCGTCCGGCTATGGCTACACCTTC CATQGASGYGYTF
. TRBJ1-3 . TRBV28 TGTGCCAGCAGTTTTATTTCAGGGGTGGGAGGAAACACCATATATTTT CASSFISGVGGNTIYF
. TRBJ2-1 . TRBV2 TGTGCCAGCAGTGAAGCTGGTGAGCAGTTCTTC CASSEAGEQFF
. TRBJ2-3 . TRBV18 TGTGCCAGCTCAACATCTACCCCAGATACGCAGTATTTT CASSTSTPDTQYF
. TRBJ2-1 . TRBV10-3 TGTGCCATCAGTGAGGGGAGCTCCTACAATGAGCAGTTCTTC CAISEGSSYNEQFF
TRBD1 TRBJ1-2 . TRBV7-2 TGTGCCAGCAGCTCGATCCGACAGGGCCCGGGCAACTATGGCTACACCTTC CASSSIRQGPGNYGYTF
TRBD2 TRBJ2-5 . TRBV30 TGTGCCTGGAGTGCATTTAGCGGGTTTCGGGAGACCCAGTACTTC CAWSAFSGFRETQYF
. TRBJ2-2 . TRBV5-8 TGTGCCAGCAGCTTCGTCCTAGGGAACACCGGGGAGCTGTTTTTT CASSFVLGNTGELFF
. TRBJ2-3 . TRBV30 TGTGCCTGGAACGCGGTAGCGGGCACAGATACGCAGTATTTT CAWNAVAGTDTQYF
. TRBJ1-1 . TRBV11-1 TGTGCCAGCAGCTTGGGGGCGCCGGCAGCTTTCTTT CASSLGAPAAFF
. TRBJ2-7 . TRBV7-9 TGTGCCAGCAGCTCCCGCCCCGGGGAGGCCTACGAGCAGTACTTC CASSSRPGEAYEQYF
. TRBJ2-5 . TRBV13 TGTGCCTCCAACTCGGGAGCAGCGGAGACCCAGTACTTC CASNSGAAETQYF
. TRBJ2-1 . TRBV4-1 TGCGCCAGCAGCCAAGATGGCCGGGCCTCCTACAATGAGCAGTTCTTC CASSQDGRASYNEQFF
. TRBJ1-1 . TRBV7-2 TGTGCCAGCAGCTTAGTCTCAACCAGGCCTGAAGCTTTCTTT CASSLVSTRPEAFF
TRBD2 TRBJ2-1 . TRBV19 TGTGCCAGTACCACCCCAGGGGAAGGACTAGCGGTTCAGTTCTTC CASTTPGEGLAVQFF
. TRBJ1-1 . TRBV7-9 TGTGCCAGCAGCCCGGGGGAACGAAACACTGAAGCTTTCTTT CASSPGERNTEAFF
TRBD2 TRBJ2-1 . TRBV28 TGTGCCAGCAGTACCCGGACTAGCCCAGACTCCTACAATGAGCAGTTCTTC CASSTRTSPDSYNEQFF
. TRBJ1-2 . TRBV28 TGTGCCAGCAGTCTCCCCCAAGGGGATGGTGGCTACACCTTC CASSLPQGDGGYTF
. TRBJ1-3 . TRBV6-1 TGTGCCAGCAGTGGCAGCAACAGACAAGACGCCTCTGGAAACACCATATATTTT CASSGSNRQDASGNTIYF
. TRBJ1-5 . TRBV7-2 TGTGCCAGCAGCTTGAGGGACGGTTTCAATCAGCCCCAGCATTTT CASSLRDGFNQPQHF
. TRBJ1-4 . TRBV28 TGTGCCAGCAGTTTACCCTCCTTGGGAAGTGAAAAACTGTTTTTT CASSLPSLGSEKLFF
. TRBJ1-5 . TRBV6-5 TGTGCCAGCAGTTTCACTGGACCTTTCGGAAATCAGCCCCAGCATTTT CASSFTGPFGNQPQHF
. TRBJ1-4 . TRBV7-2 TGTGCCAGCAGTCATAAATCTTACTCGGGCGGTGAAAAACTGTTTTTT CASSHKSYSGGEKLFF
. TRBJ2-2 . TRBV28 TGTGCCAGCAGTCTCGACAGCCTACTCACCGGGGAGCTGTTTTTT CASSLDSLLTGELFF
TRBD2 TRBJ2-3 . TRBV30 TGTGCCTGGAGCCCAGGGACTATCACAGATACGCAGTATTTT CAWSPGTITDTQYF
TRBD1 TRBJ1-2 . TRBV5-5 TGTGCCAGCAGCGTGACAGGGTCGTCTGGCTACACCTTC CASSVTGSSGYTF
TRBD1 TRBJ1-1 . TRBV7-6 TGTGCCAGCAGCCTATCCCCGGGACAGGGCTTGTTCATGAACACTGAAGCTTTCTTT CASSLSPGQGLFMNTEAFF
. TRBJ2-3 . TRBV7-9 TGTGCCAGCAGCTCCTCCACAGATACGCAGTATTTT CASSSSTDTQYF
TRBD1 TRBJ1-2 . TRBV27 TGTGCCAGCCAAAAACAGGGGTACTATGGCTACACCTTC CASQKQGYYGYTF
. TRBJ1-1 once TRBV6-1 TGTGCCAGCAACCAGGGACGGTATGATGAAGCTTTCTTT CASNQGRYDEAFF
. TRBJ2-4 once TRBV7-9 TGTGCCAGCAGCTTAGGTCAAAACATTCAGTACTTC CASSLGQNIQYF
TRBD2 TRBJ2-1 . TRBV5-4 TGTGCCAGCAGCTTGGGGACTAGCTCCTACAATGAGCAGTTCTTC CASSLGTSSYNEQFF
TRBD2 TRBJ2-3 . TRBV12-5 TGTGCTAGTGGCTCAAGCGGGACGGATACGCAGTATTTT CASGSSGTDTQYF
. TRBJ2-6 . TRBV4-2 TGTGCCAGCAGCCAAGATGACCCGCGACAGCCGTTCCTACCATCTGGGGCCAACGTCCTGACTTTC CASSQDDPRQPFLPSGANVLTF
. TRBJ1-1 . TRBV25-1 TGTGCCAGCACCCCCCGCACAAGGCGGGGGAACACTGAAGCTTTCTTT CASTPRTRRGNTEAFF
. TRBJ1-2 once TRBV29-1 TGCAGCGTTGAAAAAGTTAACTATGGCTACACCTTC CSVEKVNYGYTF
TRBD2 TRBJ2-3 . TRBV4-1 TGCGCCAGCAGCCCCCGACTAGCAGCTGATACGCAGTATTTT CASSPRLAADTQYF
TRBD2 TRBJ2-5 . TRBV7-2 TGTGCCAGCAGCTTCCAGTCTAGCGGTTTAGAGACCCAGTACTTC CASSFQSSGLETQYF